This T cell receptor beta chain was sequenced for a study of T cell responses to AZD1222 COVID-19 vaccine. Study details: Second-dose recipients at about 4 or about 12 weeks were treated as one pooled group.

Study-level findings and limits: Clonal diversity was possibly underestimated, and the donors were mostly white British, with more females.

To note about this clone: Its target is unknown.

TCRdb keeps only in-frame clones here, not all; method: immunoSEQ multiplex PCR. This sample carries around 130,000 clones, 85% to 95% of them seen once, and the ten largest clones take about 0.91%. Germline V CDR1 and CDR2: MGHRA, YSYEKL. The CDR3 is made up of 15 amino acids. Trimming took 5 bases from V and 0 from J; bases not matched to a gene: 2. Sequences were derived from peripheral blood, sampled on day 0 of AZD1222 vaccination. This rearrangement joins TRBV4-1 to TRBJ2-1; 9 nucleotides agree with TRBD1. This TCR was sampled from an adult in good health. This chain's CDR3 is CASSGTGSSYNEQFF. For the CDR3, the DNA is TGCGCCAGCAGCGGGACAGGGAGCTCCTACAATGAGCAGTTCTTC.